This T cell receptor (beta chain) was retrieved from a study of T-cell memory formation after mild COVID-19. The CDR3 length is 14 residues. The V gene lost 6 bases and the J gene lost 4 bases, with 15 bases spanning the gap. Study outcomes and limitations: Researchers report contracting CD4+ clones mostly in CM and EM, with CD8+ clones in EMRA. Prior to infection, memory already included some responding clones, suggesting cross-reactive memory joined.

Constant-segment primers were used for 5'RACE, and the resulting TCR alpha and TCR beta cDNA libraries carried sample barcodes and UMIs. TCRdb re-called the 5' RACE reads through MiXCR, storing one row per CDR3 protein. The repertoire holds roughly 190,000 distinct CDR3 sequences, approximately 16% seen once, with 2.4% in the top ten. Remarks on this clonotype: Antigen specificity is unknown.

The sequenced sample was PBMCs or a T cell subset sorted from them (not recorded which). This chain uses TRBV12-3 or TRBV12-4 with TRBJ1-2; D remains unclear. The source is an adult woman who had mild COVID-19 (a few samples of this study predate the infection). Cell type and time point are not known. The CDR3 is CASSRQAAGYGYTF. The DNA for the CDR3 is TGTGCCAGCAGCCGGCAAGCGGCTGGCTATGGCTACACCTTC.